This TCR beta chain was identified in a study of tumour-infiltrating T cells in Burkitt lymphoma. About the study: Repertoire clonality predicted overall and progression-free survival.

In germline, CDR1 is SEHNR, CDR2 FQNEAQ (reference sequence). The V and J ends lost 10 bases and 5 bases, in that order; junction bases with no gene match: 9. This CDR3 is 14 amino acids long. Generated by immunoSEQ multiplex PCR, the TCRdb table keeps only in-frame clones and is missing some. The sample records under 5,500 clones, about 86% being singletons. The sample was tumor tissue. The clonotype originates from a human donor with diffuse large B-cell lymphoma. Some clones in this sample may be carry-over from other donors' samples. The chain recombines TRBV7-9 with TRBJ2-1; 9 bases match TRBD1. The CDR3 coding sequence is TGTGCCACTTCCTCCGGGACAGGGCACAATGAGCAGTTCTTC. The encoded protein is CATSSGTGHNEQFF.